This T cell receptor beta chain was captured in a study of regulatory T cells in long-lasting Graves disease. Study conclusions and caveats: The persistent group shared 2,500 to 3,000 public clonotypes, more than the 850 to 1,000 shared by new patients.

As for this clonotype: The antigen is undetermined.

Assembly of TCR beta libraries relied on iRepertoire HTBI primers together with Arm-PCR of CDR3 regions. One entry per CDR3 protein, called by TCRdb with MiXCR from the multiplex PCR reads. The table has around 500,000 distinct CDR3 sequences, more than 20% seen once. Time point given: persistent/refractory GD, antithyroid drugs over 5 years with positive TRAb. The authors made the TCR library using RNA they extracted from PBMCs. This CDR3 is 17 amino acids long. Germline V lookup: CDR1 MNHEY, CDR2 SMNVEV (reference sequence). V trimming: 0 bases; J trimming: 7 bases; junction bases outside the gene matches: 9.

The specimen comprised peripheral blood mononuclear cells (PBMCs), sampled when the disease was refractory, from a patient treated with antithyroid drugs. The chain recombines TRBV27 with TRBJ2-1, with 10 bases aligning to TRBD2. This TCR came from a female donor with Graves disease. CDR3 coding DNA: TGTGCCAGCAGTTTATCGATCCTAGCGGGAGCAGGGAATGAGCAGTTCTTC. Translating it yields CASSLSILAGAGNEQFF.